The source of this T cell receptor beta chain is a study of blood T cell repertoires in COVID-19. About the research overall: Samples came from the United States, Italy and Spain, spanning acute and convalescent COVID-19.

TCRdb keeps only in-frame clones here, not all; method: immunoSEQ multiplex PCR. Here the sample spans over 300,000 clones, around 90% being singletons. V shed 3 bases, J shed 3 bases, and the junction held 2 bases outside the gene matches. The length of the CDR3 is 14 residues. Per germline, CDR1 SGHNT and CDR2 YYREEE (reference sequence). V usage is TRBV5-4 and J usage is TRBJ2-1; 8 nucleotides line up with TRBD2. The sequenced sample was peripheral blood. This clonotype originated in a man aged 35-49 years with acute or convalescent COVID-19. Written as DNA, the CDR3 is TGTGCCAGCAGCTCCGGGACTAGCTACAATGAGCAGTTCTTC. This codes for CASSSGTSYNEQFF.